The present entry profiles one TCR beta chain with its context. The antigen is undetermined. Preparing the TCRbeta library involved the use of unique molecular identifiers. Each CDR3 protein is one row after TCRdb ran MiXCR on the PCR reads. The sample lists 100,000 to 150,000 distinct CDR3 sequences; approximately 22% were seen once. These data originate in a study of T-cell reconstitution after alpha-beta-depleted transplantation in children. Study-level results: For some patients, TCRbeta diversity was high at day 60 because of recipient T cells and thymic progenitors that survived. T-cell counts and diversity at one year following transplant were attributed mainly to newly produced T cells. Several hundred expanded graft clones reportedly supplied alpha-beta T cells about two months after transplant.

Germline V gene data show CDR1 as SGHRS and CDR2 as YFSETQ. The CDR3 covers 16 residues. The ends lost 4 bases at V and 3 bases at J; junction bases unmatched: 4. The J gene is TRBJ2-1, the V gene TRBV5-1; 13 nucleotides match TRBD2. This receptor was obtained from a male patient under 10 years old who had a stem cell transplant for chronic granulomatous disease, so the T cells may come from the graft donor. Sequences were derived from PBMCs, mostly from graft donor cells, sampled 180 days after TCRalphabeta/CD19-depleted stem cell transplant. CDR3 DNA: TGCGCCAGCAGCAGCGGACTAGCGGGGGTCTACAATGAGCAGTTCTTC. Residues: CASSSGLAGVYNEQFF.